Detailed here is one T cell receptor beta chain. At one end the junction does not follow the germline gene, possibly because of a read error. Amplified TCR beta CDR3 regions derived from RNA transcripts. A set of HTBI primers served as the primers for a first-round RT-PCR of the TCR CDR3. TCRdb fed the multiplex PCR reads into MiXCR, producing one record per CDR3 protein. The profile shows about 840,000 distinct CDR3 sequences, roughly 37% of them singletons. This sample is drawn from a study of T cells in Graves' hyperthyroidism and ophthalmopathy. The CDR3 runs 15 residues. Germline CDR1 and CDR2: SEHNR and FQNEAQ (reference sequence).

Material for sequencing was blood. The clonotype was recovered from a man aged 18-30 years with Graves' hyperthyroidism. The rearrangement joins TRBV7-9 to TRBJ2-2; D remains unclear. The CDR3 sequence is CASRHTRQNTGELFF. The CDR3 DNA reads TGCGCCAGCAGACATACTCGACAGAACACCGGGGAGCTGTTTTTT.